The T cell receptor beta chain under discussion was sequenced for a study of cytomegalovirus exposure and HLA in healthy donors (dated by TCRdb to between 2016 and 2019). Broadly, across the study: An earlier analysis of 587 of the donors reported about 250 Gb of sequence data and around 120 million unique TCR beta sequences from 190 million or so T cells. An earlier analysis of 587 of the donors used high-throughput TCR beta sequencing to judge whether each TCR beta V gene segment behaved as functional or pseudogenic. Both class I and class II loci were covered by HLA typing, at four-digit resolution. Because of strong linkage in the cohort, roughly five DR-DQ haplotypes were treated as single units for association and clustering. An early release covering about 600 HLA-typed donors comprised 300 to 350 gigabases of sequencing data and tens of millions of unique TCR sequences. In the later analysis, no new phenotypic data were used to find candidate immune exposures; instead, reliance was placed on TCR beta sequences and their occurrence across donors. The study profiled the T cell repertoires of under 700 subjects by immunosequencing and related them to cytomegalovirus serostatus. A later analysis re-analyzed previously published TCR beta repertoires from several hundred donors and added high-resolution HLA genotyping to study TCR occurrence patterns. All discovery cohort repertoires had been generated using a single sequencing platform. The study was designed to test whether signatures of past pathogen exposure could be identified by cataloging public T cell receptors. A later genetic analysis used genome-wide SNP genotypes for about 60% of the 666 donors, treating that subset as a discovery cohort. To predict cytomegalovirus infection status, the study brought together high-throughput TCR immunosequencing, statistical association of individual TCRs with disease status, and machine learning. Donor age, sex, ethnicity and CMV serostatus were collected together with the repertoire data. Along with the roughly 700-subject first cohort, a separate validation cohort of around 120 different subjects was used. Typing coverage varied by locus: roughly 620-640 donors for A, B, C, DRB1 and DQB1; roughly 510 for DQA1; about 590 for DPA1; around 490 for DPB1. The genetic ancestry cluster associated with self-reported Caucasian donors included roughly 84% of the 350 to 500 genotyped donors. Among a few hundred genotyped donors of the cohort, an average of approximately 240,000 unique TCR beta nucleotide sequences were sequenced per donor, roughly 18% of them non-productive. On the study overall, not on this receptor specifically: A further reported finding was that TCR beta sequences accurately predicted the HLA-A and HLA-B alleles for most subjects in the first cohort. In a later analysis, the rate of TCR association differed among HLA loci, with DRB1 alleles having the most associated TCRs and HLA-C alleles having the fewest. In both the original and validation cohorts, the classifier was reported to diagnose cytomegalovirus status with high specificity and sensitivity. In vitro tests confirmed that three of the cytomegalovirus-associated TCR beta chains recognize cytomegalovirus antigens. Because counts were too low, some 17 rarely observed V segments, including chromosome 9 orphons, were left out of the earlier analysis of 587 of the donors. The 87-base-pair reads could not distinguish some IMGT-functional V segments, including TRBV6-2 and TRBV6-3, so those segments were excluded. Assigning TCR associations to individual alleles was difficult when HLA alleles, especially DR and DQ, strongly co-occurred. The cohort was sequenced for TCR beta chains only, and without alpha or paired-chain data the features that could be detected were limited. The presence/absence analyses assumed that sequencing depth was roughly uniform across donors, and that assumption may not be true. An association between a missense DCLRE1C variant and V-gene and J-gene trimming of TCR beta chains was found in a later genetic analysis and replicated in an independent cohort. In an earlier analysis of 587 of the donors, most TCR beta V segments appeared in productive rearrangements about 87% or about 30% of the time, broadly matching IMGT annotations. Several of the top co-occurrence clusters appeared to be linked to parvovirus B19, influenza, CMV and Epstein-Barr virus, according to a later analysis. A later genetic analysis reported fewer N-insertions in productive TCRs among donors in an Asian-associated ancestry cluster than the roughly 720-donor mean. The authors suggested that the approach could potentially be extended to other disease states and immunological phenotypes. While some public TCRs were present in many individuals, most TCR sequences turned up only very rarely across donors. According to a later analysis, most CMV-associated TCR beta chains appeared to be HLA-restricted, and the HLA associations seemed to be driven largely by CMV exposure. A group of highly shared sequence variants was considered likely to be a technical artifact of the sequencing pipeline. Compared with equally common non-associated chains, HLA-associated TCR beta chains in a later analysis were more clonally expanded and had lower generation probabilities. Immune exposure information for the cohort was limited to CMV serostatus. The study gave a list of roughly 150 TCR beta chains associated with cytomegalovirus. Specific HLA alleles were associated with some 15,000 TCR beta sequences at a false discovery rate of 0.05 in a later analysis. Correlated functional status among segregating V segments might be attributable to linkage disequilibrium, but an unknown experimental factor could not be ruled out. Because HLA typing was unavailable for some donors at each locus, only the typed subset was used in association tests.

Libraries came from the immunoSEQ multiplex PCR assay. A mixture of 60 forward primers for TCR Vbeta segments and 13 reverse primers for TCR Jbeta segments was used in the multiplex PCR. Amplification of the CDR3 region of rearranged TCR beta genes was performed with a multiplex PCR assay on genomic DNA. The amplified TCR beta libraries were sequenced on the Illumina HiSeq System as 87-base-pair reads. As for how the authors treated the data: A later analysis counted some 80 million unique TCR beta chains across the 666 repertoires, and roughly 9.9 million of these chains were shared by at least two donors. Raw reads were error-corrected and collapsed into unique sequences by a nearest-neighbor algorithm in which closely related sequences were merged to remove PCR and sequencing errors. To assign V, D and J gene segments, CDR3 sequences were aligned to IMGT reference sequences. Each retained sequence needed at least a six-nucleotide match to both a V gene segment and a J gene segment. A rearrangement was called productive if the CDR3 had no stop codons and remained in frame with V and J, and every other rearrangement was called non-productive. CDR3 was defined by IMGT convention, running from the second conserved V-encoded cysteine to the conserved J-encoded phenylalanine. In an earlier analysis of 550 to 650 of the donors, sequences lacking an unambiguous match to a single V gene segment were excluded. An earlier analysis of around 600 of the donors classified V segments as functional when productive rearrangements were above 56.7% and as segregating when the standard deviation between donors was above 5%. A statistical classification framework was built for diagnosing cytomegalovirus status from the catalog of TCR beta chain sequences. V and J gene assignment, in a later analysis, came from comparing TCR nucleotide sequences with IMGT/GENE-DB human TR gene sequences. Using the TCRdist pipeline, a later analysis assigned CDR3 sequences along with most-parsimonious VDJ recombination scenarios. In a later analysis, every TCR beta chain was defined by the combination of its CDR3 amino acid sequence and its V-gene family, and reads without a unique V-gene family were dropped. In a later analysis, around 650 highly shared, low-generation-probability nucleotide sequences were removed to address suspected cross-contamination and a sequencing artifact. In a later analysis, a clonal expansion index for each public chain was calculated from normalized within-repertoire ranks of inferred template counts. A later analysis computed generation probabilities with a VDJ recombination model fitted to out-of-frame rearrangements, and checked the results against IGoR. In a later analysis, hypergeometric tests were used to score TCR-TCR, TCR-HLA and TCR-CMV co-occurrence, with a repertoire-size bias correction applied to TCR pairs. A later analysis estimated false discovery rates by permuting HLA or CMV assignments 20 times. In a later analysis, co-occurring TCRs were grouped with DBSCAN, and TCRdist sequence similarity was added when clustering was performed within HLA-allele-positive subsets. Repertoires with fewer than 30,000 or more than 120,000 public chains, plus five repertoires with anomalous nucleotide sharing, were excluded from co-occurrence clustering. Sourced from immuneACCESS, this table was stored by TCRdb with only in-frame sequences that have V and J called. A share of the clones is absent; for the studies checked, an unresolved V gene accounts for under half, and the remainder has no known explanation. The D gene and trimming were derived from the DNA, and the V and J assignments and clone size from that table. Across this sample there are about 140,000 clones, with 65% to 70% seen only once. Jointly, the top ten make up roughly a tenth of the sample.

The CDR3 contains 16 residues, cysteine and phenylalanine counted. Of all the DNA, just the CDR3 is kept, 48 bases in frame from base 1. V is cut by 0 bases and J by 0 bases, and the space between the germline ends is 10 bases. In the germline V gene (reference sequence), CDR1 corresponds to SEHNR and CDR2 to FQNEAQ. Worth noting for this clone: The antigen it recognizes is unknown. No per-base quality is available; no much larger clone lies one base away.

The cohort consisted of 600 or so healthy bone marrow donors. At the time of sampling, all cohort members were nominally healthy, though unrecorded immune exposures were likely present. The donor was CMV seropositive and belonged to the group of 250 to 350 seropositive cohort members. Every donor gave a peripheral blood sample, and the peripheral blood mononuclear cells from that sample were used for TCR beta sequencing. Genomic DNA was extracted from the blood cell samples with the Qiagen DNeasy Blood Extraction Kit. The sequence is built from TRBV7-9 and TRBJ2-3, with the D gene uncertain. This TCR was sampled from a man aged 25 to 45 in good health and CMV-seropositive. Source material: PBMCs. The CDR3 region: CASSLAPGFSTDTQYF. In nucleotides, the sequence is TGTGCCAGCAGCTTAGCGCCTGGCTTTAGCACAGATACGCAGTATTTT.